These 24 T cell receptor beta chains originate from one sample sequenced in a study of T cell clonality in common variable immunodeficiency. TCRdb's table, derived via immunoSEQ multiplex PCR, lists solely in-frame clones and lacks some. This sample has tens of thousands of clones and no singletons, with roughly 5.3% in the ten largest. Input material: peripheral blood mononuclear cells. The receptors derive from a person aged 18-70 years in good health.

This clone was recorded at least ten times. The CDR3: CASSAAGTDNEQFF. The CDR3 bases that were read are TGCGCCAGCAGCGCCGCCGGGACAGACAATGAG. The J gene is TRBJ2-1, the V gene TRBV5-1, with 7 bases matching TRBD1. Read coverage stops 3 residues before the CDR3 terminus; the germline J gene supplies the remainder. The CDR3 loop spans 14 amino acids. J was trimmed by 5 bases and V by 4 bases; bases with no gene match: 6. Germline-derived CDR1 and CDR2 are SGHRS and YFSETQ.

This clone was observed at least ten times. The sequenced part of the CDR3 DNA is TGTGCCAGTAGTCCCAGGACAGGCCGGGATACCGGGGAG. It translates to CASSPRTGRDTGE. In full, the CDR3 reads CASSPRTGRDTGELFF. V gene TRBV19 combines with J gene TRBJ2-2; 7 nucleotides line up with TRBD1. The read falls 3 residues short of the CDR3 end, and the missing part is taken from the germline J gene. The CDR3 is made up of 16 amino acids. Unmatched junction bases numbered 11, after V lost 5 bases and J lost 5 bases. Per germline, CDR1 LNHDA and CDR2 SQIVND (reference sequence).

This clone was observed at least ten times. The read stops 3 residues short of the end of the CDR3; the missing end is completed from the germline J gene. The rearrangement joins TRBV29-1 to TRBJ2-1; TRBD2 aligns across 7 bases. After removal of 5 bases from V and 9 bases from J, the junction contained 1 base not matched to a gene. This CDR3 contains 10 residues. The germline gives CDR1 SQVTM, CDR2 ANQGSEA. The CDR3 reads CSVIAGEQFF. CDR3 DNA, as far as it was read: TGCAGCGTTATAGCGGGTGAG.

The sample holds many counts of this clone. Read data end 3 residues before the CDR3 end; the end is taken from the germline J gene. V gene TRBV5-4 combines with J gene TRBJ1-6; TRBD1 matches at 8 bases. V trimming: 0 bases; J trimming: 7 bases; junction bases outside the gene matches: 0. The CDR3 spans 14 residues. Germline CDR1 SGHNT, CDR2 YYREEE (reference sequence). Here the CDR3 reads CASSLGTGNSPLHF. CDR3 bases read: TGTGCCAGCAGCTTGGGGACAGGGAATTCACCC.

At least ten counts were recorded for this clone. The observed sequence ends 3 residues before the CDR3 terminus, with the missing tail filled in from the germline J gene. This sequence joins TRBV20-1 and TRBJ2-1; 8 bases map to TRBD2. CDR3 length equals 17 residues. CDR1 is DFQATT, CDR2 SNEGSKA, per germline (reference sequence). Trimming removed 0 bases from V and 0 bases from J; junction bases left unmatched: 7. CDR3 amino acids: CSARDRPAGVSYNEQFF. The covered CDR3 bases are TGCAGTGCTAGAGATAGGCCAGCGGGAGTCTCCTACAATGAG.

This clone was detected many times. The read halts 3 residues ahead of the CDR3 end, with the missing end drawn from the germline J gene. The chain is built from TRBV7-6 and TRBJ2-1; TRBD2 matches at 8 bases. V was pared by 5 bases and J by 6 bases, with 6 bases of the junction left unmatched. CDR3 length: 14 residues. Looked up from germline, CDR1 is SGHVS and CDR2 is FNYEAQ. CDR3 in amino acids: CASSPRTSSNEQFF. The DNA read from the CDR3 is TGTGCCAGCAGCCCAAGGACTAGCAGCAATGAG. Based on the CDR3 plus reference TRBV7-6 and TRBJ2-1, the full variable domain is GAGVSQSPRYKVTKRGQDVALRCDPISGHVSLYWYRQALGQGPEFLTYFNYEAQQDKSGLPNDRFSAERPEGSISTLTIQRTEQRDSAMYRCASSPRTSSNEQFFGPGTRLTVL.

Ten or more counts support this clone. The read ends 3 residues shy of where the CDR3 ends; the end is completed using the germline J gene. This sequence joins TRBV7-2 and TRBJ2-5; the match to TRBD1 covers 12 bases. CDR1 is SGHTA, CDR2 FQGNSA, per germline. The CDR3 is 15 residues long. J was trimmed by 4 bases and V by 5 bases; bases with no gene match: 5. The CDR3 here is CASSAWDRGRETQYF. The CDR3 bases that were read are TGTGCCAGCAGCGCATGGGACAGGGGGCGAGAGACC.

The table lists this clone with many counts. The read is 3 residues too short to cover the CDR3 end, so that end is filled in from the germline J gene. The chain joins TRBV5-1 to TRBJ2-7, with 8 bases identical to TRBD1. The V gene's germline CDR1 is SGHRS and CDR2 YFSETQ. The CDR3 sequence is 14 residues long. The trim removed 0 bases at V and 3 bases at J, leaving 2 bases unmatched. The part of the CDR3 DNA that was read is TGCGCCAGCAGCTTGGTGGACAGGGTCTACGAG. As protein: CASSLVDRVYE. The whole CDR3 region reads CASSLVDRVYEQYF.

This clone showed up many times. Read coverage stops 3 residues before the CDR3 terminus; the germline J gene supplies the remainder. The chain combines TRBV11-2 with TRBJ2-1, with D maybe TRBD2 (5 bases). The V gene lost 6 bases and the J gene lost 9 bases, with 9 bases spanning the gap. The V gene's germline CDR1 is SGHAT and CDR2 FQNNGV. This CDR3 comprises 11 residues. CDR3 loop: CASSPGVEQFF. CDR3 bases read: TGTGCCAGCAGTCCCGGGGTTGAG.

Many counts were recorded for this clone. The read halts 3 residues ahead of the CDR3 end, with the missing end drawn from the germline J gene. This sequence joins TRBV19 and TRBJ2-7; weak D call: TRBD2 (5 bases). This CDR3 contains 14 residues. Germline V gene lookup returns CDR1 LNHDA and CDR2 SQIVND (reference sequence). V shed 3 bases and J shed 3 bases, with 12 bases lying between them. The CDR3 is CASSISSANYEQYF. Incomplete CDR3 DNA: TGTGCCAGTAGTATCAGTAGCGCCAACTACGAG.

This clone was found many times. The CDR3 is CASSGQVLGTEAFF. The sequenced part of the CDR3 DNA is TGTGCCAGCAGCGGACAAGTTTTGGGCACTGAA. The chain links TRBV7-3 to TRBJ1-1; a weak D match, TRBD1 (5 bases). Coverage ceases 3 residues before the CDR3 finishes, and the germline J gene fills in the end. V lost 5 bases and J lost 4, with 14 bases in between. In germline, CDR1 is SGHTA, CDR2 FQGTGA. The CDR3 runs 14 residues.

This clone was found many times. From the germline J gene comes the end of the CDR3, since the read stops 3 residues before it. This chain joins TRBV15 and TRBJ1-2; TRBD1 is a possible D gene (6 bases). The CDR3 sequence is 15 residues long. Germline CDR1 is LNHNV and CDR2 is YYDKDF (reference sequence). The covered CDR3 bases are TGTGCCACCAGCAGCAAGGGCGGCAGGGGCCTAGGC. Protein sequence: CATSSKGGRGLG. The full CDR3 is CATSSKGGRGLGYTF.

In this sample, this clone turned up many times. The read is 3 residues too short to cover the CDR3 end, so that end is filled in from the germline J gene. This chain uses TRBV5-4 with TRBJ2-1; TRBD2 matches 10 bases. Germline V gene sequence: CDR1 SGHNT, CDR2 YYREEE (reference sequence). The CDR3 spans 16 residues. With V trimmed by 2 bases and J by 6 bases, 8 bases remained unmatched. The CDR3 DNA, read in part, is TGTGCCAGCAGCTTTCTAGCGGGAGATCATCGCAATGAG. Encoded protein: CASSFLAGDHRNE. The entire CDR3 protein is CASSFLAGDHRNEQFF.

In this sample, this clone turned up many times. The CDR3 end lies 3 residues beyond the end of the read and is filled in from the germline J gene. This chain uses TRBV19 with TRBJ1-1, with D perhaps TRBD1 (5 bases). The CDR3 has 15 amino acids. Germline CDR1 reads LNHDA; CDR2 reads SQIVND (reference sequence). CDR3 DNA, as far as it was read: TGTGCCAGTAGTATCGGTGGGATGAAGGCAGGGGAA. It encodes CASSIGGMKAGE. The CDR3 in its entirety is CASSIGGMKAGEAFF.

In its sample, this clone was seen many times. The read terminates 3 residues before the CDR3 end, so the remaining end is supplied by the germline J gene. The genes are TRBV28 and TRBJ1-1; 7 bases align to TRBD1. The V gene end was trimmed by 5 bases and the J gene end by 5 bases; junction bases not matched to a gene: 11. CDR1 is MDHEN and CDR2 is SYDVKM in the germline V gene. The CDR3 covers 15 residues. The chain's CDR3 is CASSLDTGEDTEAFF. Incomplete CDR3 DNA: TGTGCCAGCAGTCTTGATACAGGGGAGGATACTGAA.

This clone was seen ten or more times. The DNA ends 3 residues before the CDR3 does, and the rest of the CDR3 is filled in from the germline J gene. The chain couples TRBV7-9 to TRBJ1-1, with 9 bases matching TRBD1. Germline-derived CDR1 and CDR2 are SEHNR and FQNEAQ (reference sequence). CDR3 length equals 14 residues. V was clipped by 4 bases and J by 4 bases; unmatched bases: 4. CDR3 sequence reads: CASSSTDRGTEAFF. The covered CDR3 bases are TGTGCCAGCAGCTCAACGGACAGGGGCACTGAA.

This clone was observed at least ten times. The read ends 3 residues shy of where the CDR3 ends; the end is completed using the germline J gene. The J gene is TRBJ2-1, the V gene TRBV7-6; the match to TRBD1 covers 7 bases. V was clipped by 3 bases and J by 8 bases; unmatched bases: 4. The germline gives CDR1 SGHVS, CDR2 FNYEAQ. This CDR3 spans 13 amino acids. The CDR3 sequence is CASSFSQGDEQFF. CDR3 DNA (partial): TGTGCCAGCAGCTTTTCGCAGGGGGATGAG.

This clone was counted many times. The CDR3 end falls 3 residues outside the read, so it is completed with the germline J gene. This chain joins TRBV7-9 and TRBJ2-7; 9 bases align to TRBD2. The CDR3 spans 15 residues. V was pared by 5 bases and J by 3 bases, with 8 bases of the junction left unmatched. Per the germline V gene, CDR1 is SEHNR and CDR2 is FQNEAQ (reference sequence). CDR3 bases read: TGTGCCAGCAGCCACCCGGGACTAGCAAGCTACGAG. Protein: CASSHPGLASYE. The CDR3 reads in full as CASSHPGLASYEQYF.

In this sample, this clone turned up many times. From the germline J gene comes the end of the CDR3, since the read stops 3 residues before it. The chain has TRBV4-1 and TRBJ2-3; possibly TRBD1 for D (6 bases). V was pared by 3 bases and J by 1 base, with 8 bases between. CDR1 and CDR2 from the germline V gene are MGHRA and YSYEKL. The CDR3 loop spans 14 amino acids. Here the CDR3 reads CASSQDRGTDTQYF. CDR3 DNA, as far as it was read: TGCGCCAGCAGCCAGGACAGAGGCACAGATACG.

This clone was picked up many times. The read finishes 3 residues shy of the CDR3 end, and the germline J gene is used to complete it. The rearrangement links TRBV7-6 to TRBJ2-2, with D possibly called TRBD1 or TRBD2 (6 bases each). Germline V gene data show CDR1 as SGHVS and CDR2 as FNYEAQ. The CDR3 has 16 amino acids. The V end lost 3 bases, the J end lost 4 bases, and 15 bases lay between the germline ends. Partial CDR3 DNA: TGTGCCAGCAGCTTGGAGGGGGAGAGCTCCACCGGGGAG. Amino acid sequence: CASSLEGESSTGE. In full, the CDR3 is CASSLEGESSTGELFF.

There are many counts of this clone. From the germline J gene comes the end of the CDR3, since the read stops 3 residues before it. The V call is TRBV13, the J call TRBJ2-1, with TRBD1 identical over 11 bases. The length of the CDR3 is 15 residues. The trim removed 6 bases at V and 7 bases at J, leaving 8 bases unmatched. Germline CDR1 reads PRHDT; CDR2 reads FYEKMQ (reference sequence). The sequenced part of the CDR3 DNA is TGTGCCAGCAGGCAGGGGACAGGGGGGAGGAATGAG. This translates into CASRQGTGGRNE. The full-length CDR3 reads as CASRQGTGGRNEQFF.

Many counts were recorded for this clone. The read ends 3 residues before the CDR3 terminus; that terminus is restored from the germline J gene. The rearrangement links TRBV2 to TRBJ2-4; D call uncertain. V lost 6 bases to trimming and J lost 8 bases, with 17 bases between them. Germline V gene lookup returns CDR1 SNHLY and CDR2 FYNNEI. The CDR3 loop spans 14 amino acids. The CDR3 DNA, read in part, is TGTGCCAGCAGACAAACTGATGGGCGATACATT. Its translation is CASRQTDGRYI. The whole CDR3 sequence reads CASRQTDGRYIQYF.

Judged by abundance, this clone is medium-sized. The DNA ends 3 residues before the CDR3 does, and the rest of the CDR3 is filled in from the germline J gene. The chain joins TRBV2 to TRBJ2-5, with D perhaps being TRBD1 or TRBD2 (6 bases each). From germline, CDR1 is SNHLY and CDR2 FYNNEI. The V end lost 9 bases, the J end lost 5 bases, and 16 bases lay between the germline ends. The CDR3 totals 13 residues. Here the CDR3 reads CARTGRSNETQYF. CDR3 DNA (partial): TGTGCCAGAACAGGGAGGAGCAATGAGACC.

This clone was recorded at least ten times. The read stops 3 residues short of the end of the CDR3; the missing end is completed from the germline J gene. V usage is TRBV2 and J usage is TRBJ2-3, with D possibly matching TRBD1 (5 bases). Trimming cost V 7 bases and J 4 bases, with 9 bases left between them. This CDR3 is 12 amino acids long. Germline CDR1 and CDR2: SNHLY and FYNNEI. CDR3 DNA, as far as it was read: TGTGCCAGCAAAGGGGTGTCAGATACG. It yields the protein CASKGVSDT. The entire CDR3 sequence reads CASKGVSDTQYF.